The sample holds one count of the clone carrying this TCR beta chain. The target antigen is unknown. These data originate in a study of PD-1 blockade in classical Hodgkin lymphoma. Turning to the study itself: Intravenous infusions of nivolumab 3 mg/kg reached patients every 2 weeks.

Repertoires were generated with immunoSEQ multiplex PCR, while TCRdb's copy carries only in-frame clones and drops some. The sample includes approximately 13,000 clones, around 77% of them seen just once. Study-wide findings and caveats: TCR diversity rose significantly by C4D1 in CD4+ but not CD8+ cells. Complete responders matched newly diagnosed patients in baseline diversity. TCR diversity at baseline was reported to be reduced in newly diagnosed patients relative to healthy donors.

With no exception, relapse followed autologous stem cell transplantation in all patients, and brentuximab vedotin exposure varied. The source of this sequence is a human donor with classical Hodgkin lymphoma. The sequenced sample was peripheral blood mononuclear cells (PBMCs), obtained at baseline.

The CDR3 spells CASSQWGLAFTDTQYF. CDR3 nucleotide sequence: TGTGCCAGCAGCCAATGGGGACTAGCCTTCACAGATACGCAGTATTTT. This rearrangement joins TRBV14 to TRBJ2-3; 9 bases agree with TRBD2. Germline loops: CDR1 SGHDN, CDR2 FVKESK. This CDR3 has 16 residues. Germline trimming cut 2 bases from V and 2 bases from J; bases unmatched to any gene: 5.